The table lists the clone carrying this TCR beta chain with a count of one. The data were taken from a study of blood T cell repertoires in COVID-19. TCRdb's copy holds only in-frame clones and misses some; the assay was immunoSEQ multiplex PCR. The sample records some 180,000 clones, approximately 85% being singletons. The study drew participants aged about 18 to 95 years from about two dozen US areas. The CDR3 consists of 15 residues. V lost 6 bases to trimming and J lost 8 bases; unmatched junction nucleotides: 11. Germline lookup yields CDR1 SEHNR and CDR2 FQNEAQ (reference sequence). The TCR was taken from a man aged 35-49 years who had recovered from COVID-19. Sequencing used PBMCs or T cells enriched from blood (not recorded which). The chain joins TRBV7-9 to TRBJ1-4; TRBD1 aligns across 8 bases. The DNA for the CDR3 is TGTGCCAGCAGTGGCAGGGGGCGCGGTAACGAAAAACTGTTTTTT. Translation: CASSGRGRGNEKLFF.